Listed below are T cell receptor beta chains from one sample, sequenced in a study of CD8 T cells in Susac syndrome. TCRdb recomputed calls from the immunoSEQ multiplex PCR reads with MiXCR, one row per CDR3 protein. The profile shows approximately 120,000 distinct CDR3 sequences, 90% to 95% of them singletons. What was sequenced was CD4+ T cells from PBMCs. The receptors were sampled from a human donor in good health. Both conserved end residues are part of each CDR3. The order of the fields is D gene, V gene, CDR3 protein. The D gene is left open where the match is weak.

.	TRBV7-9	CASSSTRGPNYGYTF
.	TRBV20-1	CSARETGLRLLHNEQFF
.	TRBV7-6	CASSSAQRSAEAFF
TRBD2	TRBV5-1	CASSPRTSGSYNEQFF
.	TRBV10-3	CAISESKGTGELFF
TRBD2	TRBV4-1	CASSQTLAGATYEQYF
.	TRBV3-1	CASSQGTDPTEAFF
TRBD1	TRBV5-1	CASAQGANQPQHF
.	TRBV29-1	CSVRRGGEAFF
.	TRBV6-5	CASSYQPQHF
.	TRBV12-3/TRBV12-4	CASSFGVSAEQYF
.	TRBV29-1	CSVEVGRETQYF
.	TRBV29-1	CSVNYGTAGGTEAFF
TRBD1	TRBV5-4	CASSFPDRVTEAFF
TRBD1	TRBV29-1	CSVPLMTGYSGYTF
.	TRBV10-3	CAISETGRGRGGAIQYF
TRBD1	TRBV25-1	CASSEPGQGAWEQYF
.	TRBV5-1	CASSLEAGKSGYTF
TRBD1	TRBV6-6	CASSGYTGDEQYF
TRBD2	TRBV6-2/TRBV6-3	CASSPGLAGTDEQFF
.	TRBV7-2	CASSAPPLGEEQFF
.	TRBV7-9	CASKLGTHGGNTIYF
TRBD1	TRBV7-6	CASSLKGQMNEKLFF
.	TRBV2	CASRASPNTGELFF
.	TRBV7-2	CASSLQPGGEQFF
.	TRBV29-1	CSVSFRYGYTF
.	TRBV5-1	CASSPGLDTEAFF
.	TRBV3-1	CASSQDSGRKLFF
TRBD2	TRBV4-1	CASSPGLVFATGELFF
TRBD1	TRBV2	CASRTTGDDGYTF
TRBD1	TRBV19	CASSPGQGHYEQYF
.	TRBV7-9	CASSLEGRTEAFF
.	TRBV3-1	CASSQGRGNTEAFF
TRBD2	TRBV2	CASSEELADQETQYF
.	TRBV7-8	CASSLVRIGTEAFF
TRBD2	TRBV7-2	CASSPHRGGDNEQFF
.	TRBV29-1	CSVEDRDEQYF
TRBD2	TRBV24-1	CATSGSSGRIDEQFF
TRBD1	TRBV18	CASSPRDSPGEQFF
.	TRBV20-1	CSARDRRTEAFF
TRBD2	TRBV11-2	CASSRGLAGETQYF
.	TRBV12-3/TRBV12-4	CASSLLQGLITEAFF
TRBD2	TRBV15	CATSRSTGTSGRDTQYF
.	TRBV5-1	CASSLEAYSGNQPQHF
.	TRBV6-6	CASSKPGSPGYEQYF
.	TRBV30	CAWAGRSTNYGYTF
.	TRBV19	CASSVLRLSDQPQHF
TRBD2	TRBV2	CASSPSSGRAFNEQFF
TRBD1	TRBV5-1	CASSPITGAVGNEQFF
.	TRBV20-1	CSARVSGTSGNQPQHF
.	TRBV19	CASSILSVQNTGELFF
TRBD2	TRBV29-1	CSVRLAGEYNEQFF
TRBD2	TRBV7-2	CASSDDRTSGSYNEQFF
.	TRBV30	CAWSKTSEQYF
.	TRBV19	CASSIFAGTSVTTYEQYF